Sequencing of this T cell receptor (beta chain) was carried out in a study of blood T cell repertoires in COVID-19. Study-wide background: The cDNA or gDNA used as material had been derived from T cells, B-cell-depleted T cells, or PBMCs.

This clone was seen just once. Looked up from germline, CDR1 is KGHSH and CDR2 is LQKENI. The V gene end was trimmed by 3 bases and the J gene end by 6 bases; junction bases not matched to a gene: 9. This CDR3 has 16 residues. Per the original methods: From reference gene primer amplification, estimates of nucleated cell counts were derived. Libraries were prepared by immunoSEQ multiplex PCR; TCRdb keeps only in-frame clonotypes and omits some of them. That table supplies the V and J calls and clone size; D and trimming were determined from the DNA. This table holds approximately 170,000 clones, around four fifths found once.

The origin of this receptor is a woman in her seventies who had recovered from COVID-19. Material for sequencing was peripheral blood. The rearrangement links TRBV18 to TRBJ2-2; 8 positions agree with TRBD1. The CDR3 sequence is CASSPPGQGYSGELFF. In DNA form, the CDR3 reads TGTGCCAGCTCACCGCCCGGACAGGGTTATTCCGGGGAGCTGTTTTTT.